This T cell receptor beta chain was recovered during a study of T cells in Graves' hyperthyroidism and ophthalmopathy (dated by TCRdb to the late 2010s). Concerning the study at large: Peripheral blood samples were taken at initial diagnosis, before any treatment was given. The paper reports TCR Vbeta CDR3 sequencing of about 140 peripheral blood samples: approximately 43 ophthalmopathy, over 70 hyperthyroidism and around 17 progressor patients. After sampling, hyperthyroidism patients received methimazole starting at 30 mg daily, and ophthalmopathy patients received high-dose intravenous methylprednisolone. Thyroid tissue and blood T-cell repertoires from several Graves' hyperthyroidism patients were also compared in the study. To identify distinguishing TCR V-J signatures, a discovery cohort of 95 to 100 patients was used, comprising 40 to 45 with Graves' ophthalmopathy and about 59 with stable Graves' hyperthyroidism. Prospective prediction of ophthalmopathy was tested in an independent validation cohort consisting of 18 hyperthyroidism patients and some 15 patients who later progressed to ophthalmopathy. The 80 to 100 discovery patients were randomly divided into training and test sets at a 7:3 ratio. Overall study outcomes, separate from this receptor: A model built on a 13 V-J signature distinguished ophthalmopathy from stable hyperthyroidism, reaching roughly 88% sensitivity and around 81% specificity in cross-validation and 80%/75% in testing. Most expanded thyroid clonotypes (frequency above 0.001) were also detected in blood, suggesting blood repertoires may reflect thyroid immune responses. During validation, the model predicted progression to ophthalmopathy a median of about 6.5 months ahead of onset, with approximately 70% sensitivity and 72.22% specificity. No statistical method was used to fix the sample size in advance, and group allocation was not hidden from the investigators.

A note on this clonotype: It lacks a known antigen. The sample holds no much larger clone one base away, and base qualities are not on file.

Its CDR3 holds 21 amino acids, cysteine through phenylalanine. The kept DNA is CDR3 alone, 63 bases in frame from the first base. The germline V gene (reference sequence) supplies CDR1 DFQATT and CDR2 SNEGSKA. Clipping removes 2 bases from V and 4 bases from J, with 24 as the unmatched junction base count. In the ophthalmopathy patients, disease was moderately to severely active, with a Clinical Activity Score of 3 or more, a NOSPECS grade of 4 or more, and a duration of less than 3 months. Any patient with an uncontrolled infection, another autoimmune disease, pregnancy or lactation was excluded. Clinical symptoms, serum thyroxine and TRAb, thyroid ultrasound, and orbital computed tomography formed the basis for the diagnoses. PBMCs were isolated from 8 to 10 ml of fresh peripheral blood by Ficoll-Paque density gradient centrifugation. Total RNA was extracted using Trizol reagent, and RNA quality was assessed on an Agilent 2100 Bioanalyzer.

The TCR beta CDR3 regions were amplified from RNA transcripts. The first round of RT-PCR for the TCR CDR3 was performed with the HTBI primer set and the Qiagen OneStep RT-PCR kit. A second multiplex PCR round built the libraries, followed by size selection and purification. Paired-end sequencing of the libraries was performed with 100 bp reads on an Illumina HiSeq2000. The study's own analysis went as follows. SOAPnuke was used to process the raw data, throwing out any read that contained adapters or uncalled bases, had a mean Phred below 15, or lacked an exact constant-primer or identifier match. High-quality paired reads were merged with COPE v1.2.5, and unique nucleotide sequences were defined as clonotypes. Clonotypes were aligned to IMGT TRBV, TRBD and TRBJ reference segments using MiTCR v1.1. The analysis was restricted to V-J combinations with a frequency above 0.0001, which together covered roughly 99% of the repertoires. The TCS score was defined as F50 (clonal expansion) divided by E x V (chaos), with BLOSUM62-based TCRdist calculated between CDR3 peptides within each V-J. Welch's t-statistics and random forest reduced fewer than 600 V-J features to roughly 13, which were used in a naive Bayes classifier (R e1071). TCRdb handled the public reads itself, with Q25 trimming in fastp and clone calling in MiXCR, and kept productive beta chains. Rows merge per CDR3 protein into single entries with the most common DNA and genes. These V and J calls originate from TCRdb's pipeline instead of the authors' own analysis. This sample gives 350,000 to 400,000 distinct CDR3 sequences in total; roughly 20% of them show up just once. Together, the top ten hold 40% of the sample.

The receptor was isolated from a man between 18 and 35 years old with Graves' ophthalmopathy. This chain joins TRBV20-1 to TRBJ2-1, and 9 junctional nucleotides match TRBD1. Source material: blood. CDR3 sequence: CSARPSMIRTGASHTYNEQFF. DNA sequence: TGCAGTGCTAGACCGTCAATGATCAGGACAGGGGCGAGTCATACATACAATGAGCAGTTCTTC.